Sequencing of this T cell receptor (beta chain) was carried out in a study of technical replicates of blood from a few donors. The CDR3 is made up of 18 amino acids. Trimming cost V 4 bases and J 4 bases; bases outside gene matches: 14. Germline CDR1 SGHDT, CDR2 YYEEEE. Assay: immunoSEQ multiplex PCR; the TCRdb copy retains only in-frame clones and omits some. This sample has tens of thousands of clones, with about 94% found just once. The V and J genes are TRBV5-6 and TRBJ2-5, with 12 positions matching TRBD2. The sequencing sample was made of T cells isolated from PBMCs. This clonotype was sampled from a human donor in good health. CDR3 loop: CASSPRVLLAGGGETQYF. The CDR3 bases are TGTGCCAGCAGCCCCAGAGTACTCCTAGCGGGGGGGGGAGAGACCCAGTACTTC.